The subject of this entry is one T cell receptor beta chain. This clone was counted a single time. Its antigen is currently not known. Germline is not matched at one junction end, which may reflect a read error. The collaborating institutions used their own protocols to collect whole blood in K2EDTA tubes. Collaborator samples were shipped for TCRbeta analysis as frozen whole blood, isolated PBMCs, or DNA extracted from either sample type. These data come from a study of blood T cell repertoires in COVID-19 (dated by TCRdb to 2020 to 2021). As for the study more broadly: Samples from collaborators originated in the United States, Italy and Spain and spanned both the acute and convalescent phases of COVID-19. Sample metadata almost always included a de-identified subject ID, COVID-19 status, age in years and sex. The samples were drawn from two sources: the first 160 participants of the ongoing ImmuneRACE study, and over 1,000 subjects contributed by 6 global collaborators. The repertoires were released in a freely available public database intended as a resource for research on the immune response to SARS-CoV-2. The prospective study material was composed of cDNA or gDNA derived from T cells, B-cell-depleted T cells, or PBMCs. HLA class I and class II types, where available, came from metadata supplied by the sample provider rather than from assay-based typing. Deeply sampled blood TCRbeta repertoires from subjects exposed to, actively infected with, or recovered from COVID-19 were included in the dataset.

The research as a whole found: How much clinical and demographic metadata was included differed by source and by participant, and the metadata was provided uncurated.

TCRbeta CDR3 regions were amplified from genomic DNA by means of the immunoSEQ Assay, a bias-controlled multiplex PCR. The published analysis was carried out like this. The number of nucleated cells in each sample was estimated by amplification of reference gene primers within the assay. Sequence reads were collapsed and filtered to measure the absolute abundance of every unique TCRbeta CDR3 rearrangement. For each sample, productive Simpson clonality was calculated by taking the square root of Simpson's diversity index across productive rearrangements. TCRdb took this table from immuneACCESS and kept in-frame rearrangements with V and J called. Such tables lack part of the clones; where checked against another copy, unresolved V genes explain under half of the gap, and the rest is unexplained. From that table come the V and J calls and clone size; the DNA was used to work out D and trimming. This sample holds roughly 100,000 clones; 80% to 90% were observed only once. Of the sample, around 4.8% is held by the ten largest clones.

The germline V gene yields MDHEN for CDR1 and SYDVKM for CDR2. From the cysteine up to the phenylalanine, the CDR3 has a length of 15 residues. CDR3 DNA only is kept here, 45 bases in frame from base 1. Sequencing used peripheral blood. Here the chain combines TRBV28 and TRBJ1-5; TRBD1 is a possible D gene, resting on 6 matching bases. The clonotype comes from a man in his sixties with acute or convalescent COVID-19. The CDR3 has the sequence CASSLEGGGNPPQHF. At the DNA level, the sequence is TGTGCCAGCAGTTTAGAAGGGGGGGGCAATCCGCCCCAGCATTTT.